This TCR beta chain stems from a study of T cell responses to AZD1222 COVID-19 vaccine. Study-level points and caveats: The peak T cell response came first, and repertoires were sampled only after it. Clonal diversity was possibly underestimated; the donors were predominantly white British and more often female.

TCRdb's copy holds only in-frame clones and misses some; the assay was immunoSEQ multiplex PCR. The sample records 66,000 or so clones, roughly 90% being singletons. As regards this clone: Its antigen is not known.

The TCR comes from an adult in good health. The input for sequencing was peripheral blood, taken on day 0 of AZD1222 vaccination.

CDR3 DNA sequence: TGTGCCAGCAGCCGCGGGGGGCTCTCCTACGAGCAGTACTTC. Protein product: CASSRGGLSYEQYF. This chain joins TRBV7-9 and TRBJ2-7; 8 positions agree with TRBD2. This CDR3 spans 14 amino acids. J was trimmed by 0 bases and V by 5 bases; bases with no gene match: 3. Germline-derived CDR1 and CDR2 are SEHNR and FQNEAQ (reference sequence). The full variable domain, in which reference TRBV7-9 and TRBJ2-7 provide the parts outside the CDR3, is DTGVSQNPRHKITKRGQNVTFRCDPISEHNRLYWYRQTLGQGPEFLTYFQNEAQLEKSRLLSDRFSAERPKGSFSTLEIQRTEQGDSAMYLCASSRGGLSYEQYFGPGTRLTVT.